Below, 2 T cell receptor beta chains from the same sample are listed, as sequenced in a study of T cell responses to AZD1222 COVID-19 vaccine. Some clones are missing from TCRdb's copy, which holds only in-frame ones; the method was immunoSEQ multiplex PCR. The sample lists some 130,000 clones, over 85% occurring once. Source: peripheral blood, taken 28 days after the second AZD1222 dose. The source is an adult who received the AZD1222 COVID-19 vaccine.

This clone appeared a single time. The rearrangement joins TRBV6-5 to TRBJ2-3; 8 bases are shared with TRBD1. The CDR3 contains 14 residues. CDR1 and CDR2 (germline): MNHEY, SVGAGI. After removal of 6 bases from V and 6 bases from J, the junction contained 8 bases not matched to a gene. The CDR3 spells CASRMQGAGDTQYF. The CDR3, as DNA: TGTGCCAGCAGAATGCAGGGGGCGGGTGATACGCAGTATTTT.

V usage is TRBV30 and J usage is TRBJ1-3; no clear D gene. CDR3 length: 13 residues. V lost 0 bases and J lost 3, with 6 bases in between. Germline assignment: CDR1 GTSNPN and CDR2 SVGIG (reference sequence). CDR3: CAWSVEVGNTIYF. CDR3 DNA sequence: TGTGCCTGGAGTGTGGAGGTTGGAAACACCATATATTTT.